Following are 12 T cell receptor beta chains from one sample sequenced in a study of regulatory T cells in long-lasting Graves disease. Library construction for TCR beta used iRepertoire HTBI primers and Arm-PCR of CDR3 regions. TCRdb ran MiXCR on the multiplex PCR reads and lists one entry per CDR3 protein. The table lists approximately 470,000 distinct CDR3 sequences, 15% to 20% of them singletons, with 12% in the top ten. Stated time point: newly diagnosed GD, antithyroid drugs for less than 3 months. PBMCs were the source of the RNA used for TCR sequencing. The same data also went into a second study, on T cells in Graves' hyperthyroidism and ophthalmopathy.

The material sequenced was peripheral blood mononuclear cells (PBMCs), taken at new diagnosis, from a patient treated with antithyroid drugs. These receptors came from a man aged 40-49 years with Graves disease.

This clonotype came up many times. The chain carries TRBV2 and TRBJ1-5; perhaps TRBD1 as D (5 bases). Germline values: CDR1 SNHLY, CDR2 FYNNEI. CDR3 size: 14 residues. V lost 3 bases and J lost 0, with 6 bases in between. The CDR3 region is CASSEGGSNQPQHF. The CDR3 region has the DNA TGTGCCAGCAGTGAGGGGGGTAGCAATCAGCCCCAGCATTTT. Drawing the rest from reference TRBV2 and TRBJ1-5, the complete variable domain is EPEVTQTPSHQVTQMGQEVILRCVPISNHLYFYWYRQILGQKVEFLVSFYNNEISEKSEIFDDQFSVERPDGSNFTLKIRSTKLEDSAMYFCASSEGGSNQPQHFGDGTRLSIL.

The sample holds many counts of this clonotype. The rearrangement uses TRBV7-8 and TRBJ2-3; D call uncertain. Deletions cut 5 bases from V and 2 bases from J, with 5 bases between. The CDR3 runs to 12 residues. The germline V gene encodes CDR1 SGHVS and CDR2 FQNEAQ. In nucleotides, the CDR3 is TGTGCCAGCAGCCACTACACAGATACGCAGTATTTT. It encodes CASSHYTDTQYF. The full variable domain, its missing parts supplied by reference TRBV7-8 and TRBJ2-3, is GAGVSQSPRYKVAKRGQDVALRCDPISGHVSLFWYQQALGQGPEFLTYFQNEAQLDKSGLPSDRFFAERPEGSVSTLKIQRTQQEDSAVYLCASSHYTDTQYFGPGTRLTVL.

This clonotype occurred many times. The genes are TRBV5-1 and TRBJ1-1; 7 positions match TRBD1. Germline loops: CDR1 SGHRS, CDR2 YFSETQ. With V trimmed by 3 bases and J by 5 bases, 7 bases remained unmatched. The CDR3 spans 14 residues. The CDR3 spells CASSYRSTGTEAFF. The CDR3 DNA follows: TGCGCCAGCAGCTACAGATCGACAGGGACTGAAGCTTTCTTT.

In its sample, this clonotype was seen a few times. The chain has TRBV5-1 and TRBJ2-6; D is unresolved. Germline CDR1 reads SGHRS; CDR2 reads YFSETQ. V shed 2 bases and J shed 0 bases, with 6 bases lying between them. The CDR3 covers 15 residues. Here the CDR3 reads CASSFEASGANVLTF. The CDR3 DNA follows: TGCGCCAGCAGCTTTGAGGCCTCTGGGGCCAACGTCCTGACTTTC.

A word on this clonotype: This sequence may be a read error, since a much larger clone differs from it by one base. The chain employs TRBV2 and TRBJ2-1; unclear D gene. Per the germline V gene, CDR1 is SNHLY and CDR2 is FYNNEI. The CDR3 contains 14 residues. V dropped 3 bases and J dropped 3 bases, with 9 bases sitting between them. This CDR3 reads CASSDWNSYNEQFF. The CDR3 DNA reads TGTGCCAGCAGTGATTGGAACAGCTACAATGAGCAGTTCTTC.

This clonotype has a handful of counts. The chain couples TRBV18 to TRBJ1-6, with D possibly being TRBD1 (6 bases). This CDR3 is 15 amino acids long. CDR1 and CDR2 from the germline V gene are KGHSH and LQKENI. Trimming took off 6 bases at V and 6 bases at J, with 15 bases between the two ends. CDR3 bases: TGTGCCAGCTCCCGACAGGACGATCCTAATTCACCCCTCCACTTT. Translated, it gives CASSRQDDPNSPLHF.

In its sample, this clonotype was seen a few times. The DNA for the CDR3 is TGTGCCAGCAGTTCCCCCTGGACAGGGCTGGAGACCCAGTACTTC. Amino acid sequence: CASSSPWTGLETQYF. The gene calls are TRBV6-5 and TRBJ2-5; 8 bases line up with TRBD1. CDR1 and CDR2 from the germline V gene are MNHEY and SVGAGI. There are 15 residues in the CDR3. V dropped 4 bases and J dropped 5; count of bases not matched to a gene: 9.

This clonotype was picked up many times. The CDR3 bases are TGTGCCAGCAGTTGGAGGACATGGCCTGCAACTAATGAAAAACTGTTTTTT. Translation gives CASSWRTWPATNEKLFF. V usage is TRBV28 and J usage is TRBJ1-4; possible D gene TRBD1, 5 bases. Trimming pared 4 bases from V and 0 bases from J, leaving 15 bases between. The CDR3 is made up of 17 amino acids. Per germline, CDR1 MDHEN and CDR2 SYDVKM.

This clonotype was observed at least ten times. The chain joins TRBV6-1 to TRBJ1-5; D may be TRBD1 (6 bases). The germline CDR1 and CDR2 sequences are MNHNS and SASEGT. The CDR3 extends over 17 amino acids. V lost 6 bases and J 5 bases, leaving 23 bases between the germline ends. CDR3 DNA sequence: TGTGCCAGCAGGAGGGGGTGGAACAAGGCCAACGATCAGCCCCAGCATTTT. Protein sequence: CASRRGWNKANDQPQHF.

At least ten counts were recorded for this clonotype. The chain uses TRBV20-1 and TRBJ2-1; D is perhaps TRBD2 (5 bases). The germline V and J ends were trimmed by 0 bases and 0 bases, with 12 bases remaining between them. Germline values: CDR1 DFQATT, CDR2 SNEGSKA (reference sequence). The CDR3 consists of 16 residues. CDR3 nucleotide sequence: TGCAGTGCTAGAGAAATGCGGGCGGGCTCCTACAATGAGCAGTTCTTC. Protein: CSAREMRAGSYNEQFF.

This clonotype has ten or more counts. V gene TRBV29-1 combines with J gene TRBJ2-3; D uncertain. With 2 bases removed from V and 2 bases from J, the gap between germline ends came to 11 bases. CDR1 is SQVTM, CDR2 ANQGSEA, per germline. The CDR3 runs to 14 residues. In DNA form, the CDR3 reads TGCAGCGTTGAATCCGAATTTTACACAGATACGCAGTATTTT. Its protein product is CSVESEFYTDTQYF.

The rearrangement uses TRBV5-4 and TRBJ1-6; D gene unclear. The CDR3 totals 14 residues. Germline V gene sequence: CDR1 SGHNT, CDR2 YYREEE (reference sequence). The V gene lost 2 bases and the J gene lost 5 bases, with 8 bases spanning the gap. The CDR3 coding sequence is TGTGCCAGCAGCTTTCGCGGTCATAATTCACCCCTCCACTTT. This translates into CASSFRGHNSPLHF.